A selection of T cell receptor beta chains follows, all from one sample in a study of shared clonotypes between healthy human individuals. Some clones are missing from TCRdb's copy, which holds only in-frame ones; the method was immunoSEQ multiplex PCR. The table has roughly 2,000,000 clones, about 95% seen once; the top ten hold around 1%. The sequenced material came from naive CD8+ T cells sorted from blood. Every receptor here comes from a man younger than 30 in good health. Each CDR3 is given with its conserved first and last residue. A D gene is named only where the DNA matches it firmly. Only some rows state a clone size, as once, few, many or a class for expanded clones.

>-|TRBJ2-2|14|-|TRBV9
TGTGCCAGCAGCCCCCCCCCGGGATCCGGGGAGCTGTTTTTT
CASSPPPGSGELFF
>-|TRBJ2-3|15|TRBD2|TRBV6-5
TGTGCCAGCAGTTACCAGCGGGGGGGGACAGATACGCAGTATTTT
CASSYQRGGTDTQYF
>-|TRBJ2-3|15|TRBD1|TRBV7-9
TGTGCCAGCAGCCCCCTAGGACAGGGGGCAGATACGCAGTATTTT
CASSPLGQGADTQYF
>-|TRBJ2-6|16|-|TRBV6-1
TGTGCCAGCAGTGAAATGCAGGCCGGAGGGGCCAACGTCCTGACTTTC
CASSEMQAGGANVLTF
>-|TRBJ1-1|13|TRBD1|TRBV28
TGTGCCAGCGGAGAGACAGGGGCGGGTGAAGCTTTCTTT
CASGETGAGEAFF
>-|TRBJ1-3|16|-|TRBV21-1
-
CASSTRTVGGGNTIYF
>-|TRBJ2-3|13|-|TRBV13
TGTGCCAGCAGAGGGACTAGCACAGATACGCAGTATTTT
CASRGTSTDTQYF
>-|TRBJ1-3|15|-|TRBV27
TGTGCCAGCAGTTTAAATATGGACTCTGGAAACACCATATATTTT
CASSLNMDSGNTIYF
>-|TRBJ1-2|13|-|TRBV6-6
TGTGCCAGCAGTTTCAGGGAAATATATGGCTACACCTTC
CASSFREIYGYTF
>once|TRBJ2-5|15|-|TRBV11-2
TGTGCCAGCAGCCCGGTGGGCAGGTCCTTAGAGACCCAGTACTTC
CASSPVGRSLETQYF
>-|TRBJ2-6|17|-|TRBV4-2
TGTGCCAGCAGCCCCGTTTTTACCCTCTCTGGGGCCAACGTCCTGACTTTC
CASSPVFTLSGANVLTF
>-|TRBJ2-5|14|TRBD1|TRBV27
TGTGCCAGCAGCCCTACAGGGGAAAAAGAGACCCAGTACTTC
CASSPTGEKETQYF
>once|TRBJ2-7|15|-|TRBV7-6
TGTGCCAGCAGCTTCTTCCAAGGGTTAGGGGGAGAGCAGTACTTC
CASSFFQGLGGEQYF
>once|TRBJ2-5|16|-|TRBV7-6
TGTGCCAGCAGCTTAAATAGGGCAGGGAATCGCGAGACCCAGTACTTC
CASSLNRAGNRETQYF
>-|TRBJ2-1|15|-|TRBV2
TGTGCCAGCAGTGGGGACGGGAACTCCTACAATGAGCAGTTCTTC
CASSGDGNSYNEQFF
>-|TRBJ2-4|14|-|TRBV4-1
TGCGCCAGCAGCCAAGGGGTAGCCAAAAACATTCAGTACTTC
CASSQGVAKNIQYF
>-|TRBJ1-4|11|-|TRBV19
TGTGCCAGTAGGAACGAGGAAAAACTGTTTTTT
CASRNEEKLFF
>-|TRBJ2-7|13|-|TRBV5-1
TGCGCCAGCAGCCCGGCAGGGTGGGACGAGCAGTACTTC
CASSPAGWDEQYF
>-|TRBJ2-5|16|TRBD2|TRBV9
TGTGCCAGCAGCGCCGGACTAGCGGGTCGAGGGGAGACCCAGTACTTC
CASSAGLAGRGETQYF
>-|TRBJ1-1|12|-|TRBV2
TGTGCCAGCAGTGTACCTGCGGGGGAAGCTTTCTTT
CASSVPAGEAFF
>-|TRBJ1-5|15|TRBD1|TRBV7-9
TGTGCCAGCAGCGATGGAGACAGGGACTATCAGCCCCAGCATTTT
CASSDGDRDYQPQHF
>-|TRBJ1-2|12|-|TRBV30
TGTGCCTGGAATGCTGGAAACTATGGCTACACCTTC
CAWNAGNYGYTF
>once|TRBJ2-6|16|TRBD1|TRBV4-3
TGCGCCAGCAGCCAAGGAGGGACAGGGGGGGCCAACGTCCTGACTTTC
CASSQGGTGGANVLTF
>-|TRBJ2-3|15|-|TRBV19
TGTGCCAGTAGTATAAGTGGTGGAGTCGCAGATACGCAGTATTTT
CASSISGGVADTQYF
>-|TRBJ2-3|13|-|TRBV19
TGTGCCACTGGGTGGGCTAGCACAGATACGCAGTATTTT
CATGWASTDTQYF
>-|TRBJ1-2|13|TRBD1|TRBV7-9
TGTGCCAGCAGCTCGGACAGGGGCGAGGGCTACACCTTC
CASSSDRGEGYTF
>-|TRBJ2-7|15|TRBD1|TRBV19
TGTGCCAGTAGTACACAACAGGGGCTTAGGTACGAGCAGTACTTC
CASSTQQGLRYEQYF
>-|TRBJ2-1|13|-|TRBV5-6
TGTGCCAGCAGCTTTGCTGACTACAATGAGCAGTTCTTC
CASSFADYNEQFF
>-|TRBJ2-1|15|-|TRBV9
TGTGCCAGCAGCGTAGAGGGGACCCTTTACAATGAGCAGTTCTTC
CASSVEGTLYNEQFF
>-|TRBJ2-1|15|TRBD2|TRBV6-5
TGTGCCAGCAGTTACGGGGGACTAGCGGGAGGGCCGCTGGTCTTC
CASSYGGLAGGPLVF
>-|TRBJ2-7|15|TRBD2|TRBV12-5
TGTGCTAGTGTTGATTATAGCGGGAGCTCGTACGAGCAGTACTTC
CASVDYSGSSYEQYF
>-|TRBJ2-6|14|-|TRBV5-4
TGTGCCAGCAGCTTGGGGGATGGGGCCAACGTCCTGACTTTC
CASSLGDGANVLTF
>-|TRBJ2-7|13|TRBD1|TRBV19
TGTGCCAGTGCGGGACAGGAGACCTACGAGCAGTACTTC
CASAGQETYEQYF
>-|TRBJ2-7|14|-|TRBV5-5
TGTGCCAGCAGCCCCCGACCGGACAGCTACGAGCAGTACTTC
CASSPRPDSYEQYF
>-|TRBJ2-2|15|-|TRBV7-9
TGTGCCAGCAGCCACCCGAGAGTAAACACCGGGGAGCTGTTTTTT
CASSHPRVNTGELFF
>-|TRBJ2-7|13|-|TRBV5-1
TGCGCCAGCAGTTATGATACAGAGAGAGAGCAGTACTTC
CASSYDTEREQYF
>-|TRBJ2-3|16|-|TRBV13
TGTGCCAGCAGCCCAAGGGGCCATACGAGCACAGATACGCAGTATTTT
CASSPRGHTSTDTQYF
>-|TRBJ2-2|12|-|TRBV18
TGTGCCAGCTCATCCATCACCGGGGAGCTGTTTTTT
CASSSITGELFF
>-|TRBJ2-7|14|-|TRBV10-3
TGTGCCATCAGCGAGGGGGGCAGCCTTTACGAGCAGTACTTC
CAISEGGSLYEQYF
>-|TRBJ2-7|14|TRBD1|TRBV27
TGTGCCAGCAGTCCGGACAGGGGAATGTACGAGCAGTACTTC
CASSPDRGMYEQYF
>-|TRBJ2-7|17|TRBD1|TRBV6-1
TGTGCCAGCAGTGAAGCGCCCTGGGACAGGACAGGAGACGAGCAGTACTTC
CASSEAPWDRTGDEQYF
>-|TRBJ2-7|15|TRBD2|TRBV4-1
TGCGCCAGCAGTGACCCGGGACTAGCATCCTACGAGCAGTACTTC
CASSDPGLASYEQYF
>-|TRBJ1-6|15|TRBD1|TRBV6-6
TGTGCCAGCAGTTCCGGGACAGCTTATAATTCACCCCTCCACTTT
CASSSGTAYNSPLHF
>once|TRBJ1-2|15|-|TRBV18
TGTGCCAGCTCACCGCCCCAAGAGGGAAACTATGGCTACACCTTC
CASSPPQEGNYGYTF
>-|TRBJ2-1|13|-|TRBV7-9
TGTGCCAGCAGCTTGGGCAATTACAATGAGCAGTTCTTC
CASSLGNYNEQFF
>-|TRBJ1-5|14|-|TRBV5-6
TGTGCCAGCAGCCAGGGACAAAGCAATCAGCCCCAGCATTTT
CASSQGQSNQPQHF
>-|TRBJ2-7|14|TRBD1|TRBV2
TGTGCCAGCAGCAGCACAGGGGGCATCGACGAGCAGTACTTC
CASSSTGGIDEQYF
>-|TRBJ2-7|15|TRBD1|TRBV4-1
TGCGCCAGCAGCCAAGCGGGGACAGGGGGCGGTGAGCAGTACTTC
CASSQAGTGGGEQYF
>-|TRBJ2-7|16|TRBD2|TRBV13
TGTGCCAGCAGCACACAGAGCGGGAGGTCCACCTACGAGCAGTACTTC
CASSTQSGRSTYEQYF
>-|TRBJ2-5|14|-|TRBV7-2
TGTGCCAGCAGCGTAGGGTTAGGACAAGAGACCCAGTACTTC
CASSVGLGQETQYF
>-|TRBJ1-2|12|-|TRBV29-1
TGCAGCGTTGATAAGGGAGAGGGTGGCTACACCTTC
CSVDKGEGGYTF